Each of the 19 T cell receptor beta chains below was sequenced from the same sample in a study of control samples from healthy donors and cancer patients. Profiling relied on immunoSEQ multiplex PCR, and the TCRdb table lists in-frame clones only, not all of them. Here the sample spans about 93,000 clones, roughly nine tenths being singletons. Source material: blood. The receptors come from a woman between 65 and 79 years old in good health.

The chain joins TRBV6-5 to TRBJ1-2, with 7 nucleotides matching TRBD1. Germline CDR1 reads MNHEY; CDR2 reads SVGAGI. The CDR3 totals 13 residues. The V and J ends lost 5 bases and 4 bases, in that order; junction bases with no gene match: 4. In nucleotides, the CDR3 is TGTGCCAGCAGTAGGGACAGCCTCTATGGCTACACCTTC. Protein: CASSRDSLYGYTF.

The gene calls are TRBV2 and TRBJ2-3; no firm D call. Germline CDR1 SNHLY, CDR2 FYNNEI. The ends were cut back, 3 bases at V and 0 bases at J, with 7 bases in the middle. This CDR3 comprises 14 residues. CDR3 sequence: CASSDWGSTDTQYF. Here the CDR3 DNA reads TGTGCCAGCAGTGACTGGGGAAGCACAGATACGCAGTATTTT.

The CDR3 sequence is CASSTQGAATNEKLFF. CDR3 nucleotides: TGCGCCAGCAGCACCCAGGGTGCGGCAACTAATGAAAAACTGTTTTTT. The chain links TRBV5-1 to TRBJ1-4, with TRBD1 as a possible D gene (5 bases). The CDR3 covers 16 residues. The germline gives CDR1 SGHRS, CDR2 YFSETQ. V was trimmed by 4 bases and J by 0 bases, leaving 13 bases between them. The full variable domain, its missing parts supplied by reference TRBV5-1 and TRBJ1-4, is KAGVTQTPRYLIKTRGQQVTLSCSPISGHRSVSWYQQTPGQGLQFLFEYFSETQRNKGNFPGRFSGRQFSNSRSEMNVSTLELGDSALYLCASSTQGAATNEKLFFGSGTQLSVL.

V gene TRBV3-1 (or the pseudogene TRBV3-2) combines with J gene TRBJ1-1, with D perhaps matching TRBD1 (5 bases). Germline loops: CDR1 LGHDT, CDR2 YNNKEL (reference sequence). V was trimmed by 1 base and J by 8 bases, leaving 17 bases between them. The CDR3 is 15 amino acids. The CDR3 protein is CASSQVCASGGEAFF. The CDR3 DNA follows: TGTGCCAGCAGCCAAGTGTGTGCATCCGGGGGGGAAGCTTTCTTT.

This clone was counted at least ten times. The chain uses TRBV19 and TRBJ2-7; 8 bases line up with TRBD2. The J segment lost 0 bases and the V segment lost 7 bases, leaving 5 bases of the junction unmatched. The CDR3 is made up of 14 amino acids. The germline V gene has CDR1 LNHDA and CDR2 SQIVND (reference sequence). The CDR3 sequence: CASKQLAGSYEQYF. The DNA for the CDR3 is TGTGCCAGTAAGCAGCTAGCGGGCTCCTACGAGCAGTACTTC.

There are a few counts of this clone. The chain has TRBV13 and TRBJ1-3, with 7 bases lining up with TRBD1. The CDR3 runs to 17 residues. The trim removed 5 bases at V and 0 bases at J, leaving 10 bases unmatched. Germline CDR1 PRHDT, CDR2 FYEKMQ (reference sequence). CDR3 DNA: TGTGCCAGCAGCACCCGACAGGGAAGAGTCTCTGGAAACACCATATATTTT. It translates to CASSTRQGRVSGNTIYF.

The V gene is TRBV12-3 or TRBV12-4, the J gene TRBJ1-2; D is undetermined. V lost 3 bases and J 3 bases, leaving 8 bases between the germline ends. The CDR3 is 13 amino acids. CDR3 region: CASSFSRYYGYTF. The CDR3, as DNA: TGTGCCAGCAGTTTCTCCCGCTACTATGGCTACACCTTC.

This clone was observed once. This chain uses TRBV7-8 with TRBJ2-1; 7 nucleotides match TRBD2. CDR3 size: 17 residues. With 6 bases clipped from V and 7 bases from J, the junction kept 18 bases outside the gene matches. Germline V CDR1 and CDR2: SGHVS, FQNEAQ. The DNA for the CDR3 is TGTGCCAGCAGGGGCGGTGGGCGGGAGACTAAGGCAAATGAGCAGTTCTTC. Protein sequence: CASRGGGRETKANEQFF.

This chain links TRBV3-1 (or the pseudogene TRBV3-2) with TRBJ1-2; D may be TRBD1 (5 bases). CDR1 is LGHDT, CDR2 YNNKEL, per germline (reference sequence). Trimming took off 2 bases at V and 7 bases at J, with 8 bases between the two ends. The CDR3 has 12 residues. The CDR3 DNA is TGTGCCAGCAGCCAAAGGACACGTGGCTACACCTTC. Amino acids: CASSQRTRGYTF.

Only one count was recorded for this clone. This chain uses TRBV5-6 with TRBJ1-1; D is uncertain. Trimming pared 1 base from V and 3 bases from J, leaving 7 bases between. The germline CDR1 and CDR2 sequences are SGHDT and YYEEEE. The CDR3 runs to 13 residues. The CDR3 loop reads CASSLIRDTEAFF. DNA of the CDR3: TGTGCCAGCAGCTTGATCAGAGACACTGAAGCTTTCTTT. Using reference TRBV5-6 and TRBJ1-1 for the parts outside the CDR3, the full variable domain is DAGVTQSPTHLIKTRGQQVTLRCSPKSGHDTVSWYQQALGQGPQFIFQYYEEEERQRGNFPDRFSGHQFPNYSSELNVNALLLGDSALYLCASSLIRDTEAFFGQGTRLTVV.

This chain joins TRBV7-8 and TRBJ2-3, with D perhaps TRBD2 (6 bases). Trimming removed 4 bases at V and 1 base at J, with 15 bases between. Germline lookup yields CDR1 SGHVS and CDR2 FQNEAQ. The CDR3 extends over 16 amino acids. CDR3 residues: CASSSGTGGRTDTQYF. DNA for the CDR3: TGTGCCAGCAGCTCAGGGACCGGGGGACGCACAGATACGCAGTATTTT.

J is TRBJ1-2 and V is TRBV7-9; 9 positions agree with TRBD1. Germline assignment: CDR1 SEHNR and CDR2 FQNEAQ (reference sequence). V shed 3 bases, J shed 3 bases, and the junction held 2 bases outside the gene matches. The CDR3 runs 14 residues. The CDR3 sequence: CASSFTGGDYGYTF. The CDR3 bases are TGTGCCAGCAGCTTCACAGGGGGCGACTATGGCTACACCTTC.

V is TRBV30 and J is TRBJ1-5; D ambiguous. The length of the CDR3 is 13 residues. V was clipped by 1 base and J by 4 bases, with 8 bases between them. Germline CDR1 reads GTSNPN; CDR2 reads SVGIG (reference sequence). The CDR3 loop is CAWSDRGNQPQHF. The DNA for the CDR3 is TGTGCCTGGAGTGACAGAGGTAATCAGCCCCAGCATTTT. Using reference TRBV30 and TRBJ1-5 for the parts outside the CDR3, the full variable domain is SQTIHQWPATLVQPVGSPLSLECTVEGTSNPNLYWYRQAAGRGLQLLFYSVGIGQISSEVPQNLSASRPQDRQFILSSKKLLLSDSGFYLCAWSDRGNQPQHFGDGTRLSIL.

The chain uses TRBV4-1 and TRBJ2-1; D not resolved. The germline gives CDR1 MGHRA, CDR2 YSYEKL. This CDR3 region has 16 residues. V lost 1 base and J 0 bases, leaving 10 bases between the germline ends. CDR3 in DNA: TGCGCCAGCAGCCAAGTTGACATAATCTCCTACAATGAGCAGTTCTTC. Encoded protein: CASSQVDIISYNEQFF.

This clone was seen only a few times. CDR3 nucleotides: TGTGCCAGCAGCTTATACAGGGACGGAAACTCCTACGAGCAGTACTTC. Amino acid sequence: CASSLYRDGNSYEQYF. The rearrangement uses TRBV11-2 and TRBJ2-7; perhaps TRBD1 as D (6 bases). Germline V CDR1 and CDR2: SGHAT, FQNNGV. Trimming removed 2 bases at V and 0 bases at J, with 14 bases between. The CDR3 totals 16 residues.

The chain combines TRBV24-1 with TRBJ2-1; 8 nucleotides match TRBD1. V dropped 2 bases and J dropped 1; count of bases not matched to a gene: 3. This CDR3 has 16 residues. The germline V gene has CDR1 KGHDR and CDR2 SFDVKD. CDR3 nucleotide sequence: TGTGCCACCAGTGATTACGGACAGGGATCCTACAATGAGCAGTTCTTC. This gives the protein CATSDYGQGSYNEQFF.

The CDR3 spells CASSSLAGGGEQYF. CDR3 coding DNA: TGTGCCAGCAGCTCATTAGCGGGGGGTGGCGAGCAGTACTTC. The rearrangement joins TRBV7-6 to TRBJ2-7, with 10 bases lining up with TRBD2. Losses at the gene ends were 4 bases for V and 6 bases for J; bases not matched to a gene: 6. Germline V gene sequence: CDR1 SGHVS, CDR2 FNYEAQ. The CDR3 is made up of 14 amino acids. Full variable domain (outside the CDR3, taken from reference TRBV7-6 and TRBJ2-7): GAGVSQSPRYKVTKRGQDVALRCDPISGHVSLYWYRQALGQGPEFLTYFNYEAQQDKSGLPNDRFSAERPEGSISTLTIQRTEQRDSAMYRCASSSLAGGGEQYFGPGTRLTVT.

The rearrangement links TRBV6-5 to TRBJ1-1, with unresolved D. V dropped 5 bases and J dropped 1 base, with 8 bases sitting between them. This CDR3 is built from 13 residues. Germline loops: CDR1 MNHEY, CDR2 SVGAGI. The CDR3 nucleotides are TGTGCCAGCAGTACAACAAGGAACACTGAAGCTTTCTTT. Its protein is CASSTTRNTEAFF.

The J gene is TRBJ1-4, the V gene TRBV11-2; D not certain. This CDR3 spans 13 amino acids. The germline V gene has CDR1 SGHAT and CDR2 FQNNGV. V lost 8 bases and J lost 8, with 15 bases in between. Written as DNA, the CDR3 is TGTGCCAGCGCTAAGGGTTATGCCGAAAAACTGTTTTTT. It encodes CASAKGYAEKLFF.